This T cell receptor (beta chain) is from a study of OX40 agonist ivuxolimab in advanced cancers. Whole-study context: Participants, 82.7% male, averaged approximately 65 years of age, ranging from roughly 20 to 79. Study findings and constraints: At 0.1 to 3.0 mg/kg and by week 6, clonal expansion occurred in CD4+ and CD8+ blood T cells.

The table came from immunoSEQ multiplex PCR; TCRdb's copy has only in-frame clones and leaves some out. This sample has 20,000 or so clones, with 75% to 85% found just once. Worth noting for this clone: Its target is not known.

At baseline, cycle 4 day 1, and cycle 7 day 1, blood was sampled. The sequence was obtained from an adult with an advanced solid tumor such as melanoma, head and neck, liver or kidney cancer. The sample consisted of CD4+ or CD8+ T cells sorted from blood, taken in a trial of the OX40 agonist ivuxolimab.

The CDR3 is CASSIDRRLGQPQHF. CDR3 nucleotide sequence: TGTGCCAGTAGTATAGATAGAAGGCTGGGTCAGCCCCAGCATTTT. The chain recombines TRBV19 with TRBJ1-5; D not resolved. This CDR3 is built from 15 residues. In germline, CDR1 is LNHDA, CDR2 SQIVND (reference sequence). V dropped 0 bases and J dropped 6 bases, with 12 bases sitting between them. Combining the CDR3 with reference TRBV19 and TRBJ1-5 gives the whole variable domain DGGITQSPKYLFRKEGQNVTLSCEQNLNHDAMYWYRQDPGQGLRLIYYSQIVNDFQKGDIAEGYSVSREKKESFPLTVTSAQKNPTAFYLCASSIDRRLGQPQHFGDGTRLSIL.